This T cell receptor beta chain is from a study of T cells after yellow fever vaccination. The overall study: Fractions containing few cells were prepared with SMART-Seq v4 Ultra Low Input.

This clonotype was counted ten times or more. Its antigen is still unknown. The study, taken as a whole, reports: The study noted that FACS-sorted repertoires could contain abundant clonotypes contaminating from the bulk population. Clonotypes found in both CD4 and CD8 compartments made up a small share.

They built TCR cDNA with 5'RACE template switching, a step that put in a universal primer site and UMIs. TCRdb redid the calling of the 5' RACE reads with MiXCR, one entry per CDR3 protein. The profile shows under 300,000 distinct CDR3 sequences, 6.9% of them singletons. This CDR3 is 12 amino acids long. Germline CDR1 reads SGHTA; CDR2 reads FQGNSA. Trimming stripped 2 bases from V and 3 bases from J, with 5 bases between. The chain employs TRBV7-2 and TRBJ2-7; D uncertain. The receptor was isolated from a man aged 25-45 years who received the YFV17D yellow fever vaccine. This material consisted of CD4+ T cells sorted from PBMCs, taken 15 days after the yellow fever booster vaccination. Here the CDR3 DNA reads TGTGCCAGCAGCTTAAATGTCTACGAGCAGTACTTC. Its translation is CASSLNVYEQYF.